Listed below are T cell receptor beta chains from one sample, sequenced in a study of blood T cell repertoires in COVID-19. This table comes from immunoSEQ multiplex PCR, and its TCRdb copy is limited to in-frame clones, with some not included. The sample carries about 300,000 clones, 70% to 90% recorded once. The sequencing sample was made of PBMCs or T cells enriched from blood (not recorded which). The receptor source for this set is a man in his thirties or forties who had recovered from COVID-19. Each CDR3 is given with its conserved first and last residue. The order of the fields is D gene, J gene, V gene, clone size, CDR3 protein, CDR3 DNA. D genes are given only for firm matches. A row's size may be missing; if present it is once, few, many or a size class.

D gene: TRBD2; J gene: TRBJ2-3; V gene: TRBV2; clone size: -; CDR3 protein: CASSEALAGSTDTQYF; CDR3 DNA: TGTGCCAGCAGTGAAGCTCTAGCGGGCAGCACAGATACGCAGTATTTT
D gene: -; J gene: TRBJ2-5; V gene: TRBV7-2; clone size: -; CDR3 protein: CASSYGGHWAKETQYF; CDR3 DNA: TGTGCCAGCAGCTACGGGGGGCACTGGGCCAAAGAGACCCAGTACTTC
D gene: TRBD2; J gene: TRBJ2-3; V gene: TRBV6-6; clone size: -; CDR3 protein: CASRGTSGDTQYF; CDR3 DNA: TGTGCCAGCAGAGGGACTAGCGGGGATACGCAGTATTTT
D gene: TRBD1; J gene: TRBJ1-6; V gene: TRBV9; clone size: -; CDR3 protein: CASNRGSSYNSPLHF; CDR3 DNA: TGTGCCAGCAACAGGGGGAGCTCCTATAATTCACCCCTCCACTTT
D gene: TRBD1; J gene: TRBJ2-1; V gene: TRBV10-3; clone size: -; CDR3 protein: CAISPGTEYNEQFF; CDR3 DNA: TGTGCCATCAGCCCCGGGACAGAGTACAATGAGCAGTTCTTC
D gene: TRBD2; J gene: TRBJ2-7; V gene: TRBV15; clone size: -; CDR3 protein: CATGGGASYEQYF; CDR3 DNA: TGTGCCACCGGCGGGGGGGCCTCCTACGAGCAGTACTTC
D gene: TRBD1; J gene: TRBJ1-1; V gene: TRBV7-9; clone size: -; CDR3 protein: CASSSQGEGTEAFF; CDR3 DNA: TGTGCCAGCAGCTCCCAGGGGGAAGGGACTGAAGCTTTCTTT
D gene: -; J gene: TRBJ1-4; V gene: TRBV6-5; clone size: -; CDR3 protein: CASTRGPLLGEKLFF; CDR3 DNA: TGTGCCAGCACCAGGGGCCCCCTCCTGGGGGAAAAACTGTTTTTT
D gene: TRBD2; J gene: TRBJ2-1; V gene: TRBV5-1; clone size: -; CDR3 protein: CASSLVPGGNEQFF; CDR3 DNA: TGCGCCAGCAGCTTGGTCCCGGGGGGTAATGAGCAGTTCTTC
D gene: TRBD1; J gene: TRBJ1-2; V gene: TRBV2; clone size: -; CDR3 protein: CASSALPGQGGGYTF; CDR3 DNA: TGTGCCAGCAGTGCCCTGCCGGGACAGGGGGGCGGCTACACCTTC
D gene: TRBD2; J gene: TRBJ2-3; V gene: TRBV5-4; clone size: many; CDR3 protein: CASSLVAGGQYF; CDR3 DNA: TGTGCCAGCAGCTTGGTCGCGGGGGGTCAGTATTTT
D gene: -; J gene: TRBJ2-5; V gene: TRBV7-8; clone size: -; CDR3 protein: CASSSMGMEGHPRQETQYF; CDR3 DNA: TGTGCCAGCAGCAGTATGGGTATGGAGGGCCACCCACGCCAAGAGACCCAGTACTTC
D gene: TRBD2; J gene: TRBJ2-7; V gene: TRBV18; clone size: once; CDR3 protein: CASSPFLPVPGRGTYEQYF; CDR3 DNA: TGTGCCAGCTCACCCTTTTTGCCAGTTCCCGGGAGGGGCACCTACGAGCAGTACTTC
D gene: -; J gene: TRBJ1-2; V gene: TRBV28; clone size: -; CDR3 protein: CASSGTDYYGYTF; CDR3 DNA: TGTGCCAGCAGCGGTACAGATTACTATGGCTACACCTTC
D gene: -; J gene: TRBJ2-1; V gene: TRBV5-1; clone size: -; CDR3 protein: CASSTGASEYNEQFF; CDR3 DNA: TGCGCCAGCAGTACCGGGGCTAGCGAATACAATGAGCAGTTCTTC
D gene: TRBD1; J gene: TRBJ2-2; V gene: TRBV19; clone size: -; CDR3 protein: CASSVTGGTGELFF; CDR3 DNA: TGTGCCAGTAGTGTTACAGGGGGCACCGGGGAGCTGTTTTTT
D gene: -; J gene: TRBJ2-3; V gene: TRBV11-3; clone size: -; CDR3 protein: CASSLGVSGTDTQYF; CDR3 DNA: TGTGCCAGCAGCTTAGGTGTTAGCGGCACAGATACGCAGTATTTT
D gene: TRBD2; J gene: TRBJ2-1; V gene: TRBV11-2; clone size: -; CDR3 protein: CASSLDRGVDEQFF; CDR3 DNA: TGTGCCAGCAGCTTAGATCGGGGGGTCGATGAGCAGTTCTTC
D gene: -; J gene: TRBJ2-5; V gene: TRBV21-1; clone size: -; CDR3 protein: CASSKGDRSQETQYF; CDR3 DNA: TGTGCCAGCAGCAAGGGCGACAGGAGCCAAGAGACCCAGTACTTC
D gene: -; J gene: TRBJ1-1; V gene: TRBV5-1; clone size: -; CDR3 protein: CASQQDTEAFF; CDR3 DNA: TGCGCCAGTCAGCAGGACACTGAAGCTTTCTTT
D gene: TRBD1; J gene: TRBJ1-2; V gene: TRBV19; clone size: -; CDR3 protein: CASSTRQGSRGYTF; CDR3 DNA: TGTGCCAGTAGTACAAGACAGGGTTCGCGTGGCTACACCTTC
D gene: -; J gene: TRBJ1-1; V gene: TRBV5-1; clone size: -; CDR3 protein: CASSPEGANTEAFF; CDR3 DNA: TGCGCCAGCAGCCCGGAGGGAGCTAACACTGAAGCTTTCTTT
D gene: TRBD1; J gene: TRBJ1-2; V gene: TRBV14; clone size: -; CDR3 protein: CASSPRTGLYGYTF; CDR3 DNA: TGTGCCAGCAGCCCGCGGACAGGGCTCTATGGCTACACCTTC
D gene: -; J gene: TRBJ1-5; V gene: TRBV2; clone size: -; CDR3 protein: CASSVSRVGNQPQHF; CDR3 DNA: TGTGCCAGCAGTGTTTCCAGGGTCGGTAATCAGCCCCAGCATTTT
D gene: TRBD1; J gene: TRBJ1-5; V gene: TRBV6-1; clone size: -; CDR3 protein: CASSEALYQTGYQPQHF; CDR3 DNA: TGTGCCAGCAGTGAAGCGCTTTACCAGACAGGGTATCAGCCCCAGCATTTT
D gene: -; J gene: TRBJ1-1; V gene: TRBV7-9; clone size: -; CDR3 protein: CASSGWGGVKNTEAFF; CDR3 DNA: TGTGCCAGCAGCGGCTGGGGAGGGGTAAAGAACACTGAAGCTTTCTTT
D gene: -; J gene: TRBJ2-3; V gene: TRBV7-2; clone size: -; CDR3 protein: CASSSQISGITDTQYF; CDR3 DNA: TGTGCCAGCAGCTCGCAGATTAGCGGAATCACAGATACGCAGTATTTT
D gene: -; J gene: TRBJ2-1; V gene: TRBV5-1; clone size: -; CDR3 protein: CASSFGGTGYNEQFF; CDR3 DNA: TGCGCCAGCAGCTTCGGGGGGACAGGATACAATGAGCAGTTCTTC
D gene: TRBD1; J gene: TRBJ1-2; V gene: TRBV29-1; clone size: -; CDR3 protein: CSVDHRGPYGYTF; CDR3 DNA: TGCAGCGTAGACCACAGGGGGCCCTATGGCTACACCTTC
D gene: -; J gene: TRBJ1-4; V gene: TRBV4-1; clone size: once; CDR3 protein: CASSQGVGSEKLFF; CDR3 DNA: TGCGCCAGCAGCCAAGGTGTTGGTAGTGAAAAACTGTTTTTT
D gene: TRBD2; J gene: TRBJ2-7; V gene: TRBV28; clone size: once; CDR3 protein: CASSYSGRRYEQYF; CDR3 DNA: TGTGCCAGCAGTTATAGCGGGCGACGATACGAGCAGTACTTC
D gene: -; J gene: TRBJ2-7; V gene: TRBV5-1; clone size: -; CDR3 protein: CASSRSPTDGEQYF; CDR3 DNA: TGCGCCAGCAGCCGATCTCCTACAGACGGCGAGCAGTACTTC
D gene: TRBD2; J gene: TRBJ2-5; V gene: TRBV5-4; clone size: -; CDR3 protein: CASSLGLRGGGGLQETQYF; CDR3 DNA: TGTGCCAGCAGCTTGGGGTTGCGTGGCGGGGGGGGCCTACAAGAGACCCAGTACTTC